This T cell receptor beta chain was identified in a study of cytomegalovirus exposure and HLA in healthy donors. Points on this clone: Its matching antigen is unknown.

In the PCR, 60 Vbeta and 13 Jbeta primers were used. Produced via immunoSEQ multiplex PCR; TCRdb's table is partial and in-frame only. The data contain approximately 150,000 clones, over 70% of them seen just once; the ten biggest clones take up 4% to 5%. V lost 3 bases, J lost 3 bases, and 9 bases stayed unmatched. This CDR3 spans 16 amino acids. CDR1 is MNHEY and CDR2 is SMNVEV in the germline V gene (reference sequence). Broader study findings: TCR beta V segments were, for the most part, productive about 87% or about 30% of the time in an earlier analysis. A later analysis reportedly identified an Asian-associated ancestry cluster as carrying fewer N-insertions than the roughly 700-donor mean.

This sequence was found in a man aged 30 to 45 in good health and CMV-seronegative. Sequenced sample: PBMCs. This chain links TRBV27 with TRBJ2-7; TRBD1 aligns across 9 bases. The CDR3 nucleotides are TGTGCCAGCAGTTTCTCCGGGACAGGGAGGAACTACGAGCAGTACTTC. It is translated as CASSFSGTGRNYEQYF.